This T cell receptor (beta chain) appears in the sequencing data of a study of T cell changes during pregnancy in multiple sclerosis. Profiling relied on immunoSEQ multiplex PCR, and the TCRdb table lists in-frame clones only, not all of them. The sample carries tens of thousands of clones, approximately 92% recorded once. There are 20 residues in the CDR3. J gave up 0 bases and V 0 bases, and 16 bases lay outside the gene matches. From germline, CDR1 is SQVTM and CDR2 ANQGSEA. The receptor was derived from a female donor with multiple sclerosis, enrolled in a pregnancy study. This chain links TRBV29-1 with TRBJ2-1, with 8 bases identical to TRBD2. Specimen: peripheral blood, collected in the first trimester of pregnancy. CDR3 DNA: TGCAGCGTTGAAGATCGTTTCGGAGCGGGAGCCGCTTACTCCTACAATGAGCAGTTCTTC. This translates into CSVEDRFGAGAAYSYNEQFF.